The 24 T cell receptor beta chains below all came from one sample that was sequenced in a study of T cell repertoires in cytomegalovirus infection. These receptors have no known antigen. TCRdb processed the reads anew with MiXCR; each CDR3 protein has one entry. The table lists roughly 990,000 distinct CDR3 sequences, roughly 30% of them singletons. The starting material was cultured CD8+ T cells from PBMCs, obtained from culture after CMV antigen stimulation. The receptors here all came from a human donor in good health (CMV status not recorded). Some clones in this sample may be carry-over from other donors' samples.

The chain carries TRBV19 and TRBJ2-1; weak D call: TRBD1 (5 bases). With 5 bases removed from V and 9 bases from J, the gap between germline ends came to 14 bases. This CDR3 contains 13 residues. Germline V lookup: CDR1 LNHDA, CDR2 SQIVND (reference sequence). The CDR3 reads CASSYQGWGEQFF. The CDR3 nucleotides are TGTGCCAGTAGTTACCAGGGCTGGGGTGAGCAGTTCTTC. The complete variable domain, with remaining parts taken from reference TRBV19 and TRBJ2-1, reads DGGITQSPKYLFRKEGQNVTLSCEQNLNHDAMYWYRQDPGQGLRLIYYSQIVNDFQKGDIAEGYSVSREKKESFPLTVTSAQKNPTAFYLCASSYQGWGEQFFGPGTRLTVL.

The J gene is TRBJ1-1, the V gene TRBV6-2 or TRBV6-3, with D possibly being TRBD1 (6 bases). V was trimmed by 8 bases and J by 4 bases, leaving 14 bases between them. CDR1 is MNHEY, CDR2 SVGEGT, per germline. The CDR3 loop spans 13 amino acids. The CDR3 DNA reads TGTGCCAGCCGCGAGGGGGAGAGCACTGAAGCTTTCTTT. Amino acids: CASREGESTEAFF.

This clonotype was detected ten times or more. The chain carries TRBV7-6 and TRBJ2-1, with TRBD1 matching 7 bases. The germline gives CDR1 SGHVS, CDR2 FNYEAQ. V was clipped by 1 base and J by 3 bases; unmatched bases: 3. CDR3 size: 15 residues. Here the CDR3 reads CASSLEQGIYNEQFF. The CDR3 DNA reads as TGTGCCAGCAGCTTAGAACAGGGGATCTACAATGAGCAGTTCTTC.

The chain uses TRBV27 and TRBJ2-1; D is undetermined. This CDR3 has 14 residues. V was cut by 10 bases and J by 0 bases, with 13 bases left in between. Germline V lookup: CDR1 MNHEY, CDR2 SMNVEV (reference sequence). In nucleotides, the CDR3 is TGTGCCACCAAAACCCTGAGCTCCTACAATGAGCAGTTCTTC. Protein: CATKTLSSYNEQFF.

This clonotype showed up many times. The chain has TRBV7-9 and TRBJ2-1, with D maybe TRBD1 (6 bases). This CDR3 comprises 17 residues. Trimming took off 1 base at V and 8 bases at J, with 21 bases between the two ends. The germline V gene has CDR1 SEHNR and CDR2 FQNEAQ (reference sequence). DNA for the CDR3: TGTGCCAGCAGCTTAGATGGTCCAGGGGCCCCAAGGGATGAGCAGTTCTTC. Translated, it gives CASSLDGPGAPRDEQFF.

This clonotype has a handful of counts. The rearrangement links TRBV6-8 to TRBJ1-5; 7 nucleotides match TRBD1. The junction had 3 bases not matched to a gene; V was cut back by 7 bases and J by 3 bases. Germline assignment: CDR1 MNHGY and CDR2 SAAAGT. The CDR3 is made up of 13 amino acids. The CDR3 coding sequence is TGTGCCAGCACCGACAGGGCCAATCAGCCCCAGCATTTT. This sequence encodes CASTDRANQPQHF.

CDR3 region: CATSGEHHNEQFF. CDR3 bases: TGTGCCACCAGTGGGGAGCACCACAATGAGCAGTTCTTC. V gene TRBV15 combines with J gene TRBJ2-1, with D perhaps TRBD2 (5 bases). The CDR3 length is 13 residues. V was shortened by 6 bases and J by 5 bases, with 11 bases between the two germline ends. Germline lookup yields CDR1 LNHNV and CDR2 YYDKDF (reference sequence).

This chain links TRBV7-8 with TRBJ2-2, with TRBD2 matching 7 bases. V was pared by 8 bases and J by 1 base, with 13 bases of the junction left unmatched. Germline V lookup: CDR1 SGHVS, CDR2 FQNEAQ. CDR3 length equals 17 residues. CDR3 loop: CASQYPTKRENTGELFF. The CDR3 bases are TGTGCCAGCCAATACCCCACGAAGCGGGAGAACACCGGGGAGCTGTTTTTT.

At least ten counts were recorded for this clonotype. The gene calls are TRBV7-2 and TRBJ2-7; D gene ambiguous. Trimming took off 1 base at V and 3 bases at J, with 13 bases between the two ends. Germline loops: CDR1 SGHTA, CDR2 FQGNSA. This CDR3 contains 15 residues. CDR3 sequence reads: CASSLERDGFYEQYV. As DNA, the CDR3 is TGTGCCAGCAGCTTAGAAAGAGACGGGTTCTACGAGCAGTACGTC.

This clonotype has more than one count but fewer than ten. The genes are TRBV6-1 and TRBJ2-7, with 8 bases aligning to TRBD2. The CDR3 runs 19 residues. V lost 6 bases to trimming and J lost 3 bases; unmatched junction nucleotides: 22. The germline V gene encodes CDR1 MNHNS and CDR2 SASEGT. The CDR3 DNA reads TGTGCCAGCAGCCTACTCCCATATTCTGGCGGGGGGTCGATCTACGAGCAGTACTTC. Translated, it gives CASSLLPYSGGGSIYEQYF.

This clonotype showed up just a few times. The rearrangement uses TRBV9 and TRBJ2-5; the match to TRBD1 covers 9 bases. Germline V lookup: CDR1 SGDLS, CDR2 YYNGEE. V lost 0 bases, J lost 7 bases, and 16 bases stayed unmatched. The CDR3 covers 18 residues. The CDR3 reads CASSVGSGQGPRWGTQYF. CDR3 in DNA: TGTGCCAGCAGCGTAGGTTCCGGACAGGGGCCCCGTTGGGGGACCCAGTACTTC.

This clonotype has more than one count but fewer than ten. This sequence joins TRBV27 and TRBJ2-3, with TRBD2 matching 12 bases. Germline values: CDR1 MNHEY, CDR2 SMNVEV (reference sequence). V lost 4 bases and J lost 5; bases outside the gene matches: 10. The CDR3 contains 17 residues. The chain's CDR3 is CASSSPASGGALDTQYF. The CDR3 DNA is TGTGCCAGCAGTTCCCCAGCTAGCGGGGGGGCGTTAGATACGCAGTATTTT.

This rearrangement joins TRBV4-1 to TRBJ1-4; 7 positions match TRBD1. V was pared by 7 bases and J by 5 bases, with 7 bases of the junction left unmatched. Germline values: CDR1 MGHRA, CDR2 YSYEKL. The CDR3 length is 14 residues. Here the CDR3 DNA reads TGCGCCAGCACTCTACGCAGGGGGAATGAAAAACTGTTTTTT. Protein product: CASTLRRGNEKLFF.

This clonotype was seen a handful of times. The V call is TRBV9, the J call TRBJ2-2, with D unresolved. This CDR3 comprises 12 residues. V was trimmed by 2 bases and J by 8 bases, leaving 7 bases between them. Germline V CDR1 and CDR2: SGDLS, YYNGEE. The CDR3, as DNA: TGTGCCAGCAGCGTCCTCGGAGGGGAGCTGTTTTTT. It encodes CASSVLGGELFF.

The rearrangement joins TRBV6-6 to TRBJ2-1; D unclear. This CDR3 region has 12 residues. Germline CDR1 MNHNY, CDR2 SVGAGI (reference sequence). V was pared by 4 bases and J by 7 bases, with 8 bases between. CDR3 loop: CASSWEGNEQFF. The CDR3 bases are TGTGCCAGCAGTTGGGAAGGAAATGAGCAGTTCTTC.

This clonotype was observed a few times. The chain uses TRBV4-2 and TRBJ2-2, with TRBD1 matching 8 bases. Germline V gene data show CDR1 as LGHNA and CDR2 as YNFKEQ. The CDR3 runs to 16 residues. V trimming: 1 base; J trimming: 4 bases; junction bases outside the gene matches: 5. CDR3 DNA: TGTGCCAGCAGCCAAGTTGCAGGGGGCGGCACCGGGGAGCTGTTTTTT. Encoded protein: CASSQVAGGGTGELFF.

This chain uses TRBV6-5 with TRBJ2-5; 11 bases agree with TRBD2. Germline V gene lookup returns CDR1 MNHEY and CDR2 SVGAGI. Losses at the gene ends were 6 bases for V and 3 bases for J; bases not matched to a gene: 6. This CDR3 contains 15 residues. The CDR3 reads CASSAELAGEETQYF. CDR3 DNA sequence: TGTGCCAGCAGCGCCGAACTAGCGGGGGAAGAGACCCAGTACTTC.

This clonotype was counted at least ten times. V usage is TRBV29-1 and J usage is TRBJ2-1, with a possible D match to TRBD1 (6 bases). Germline CDR1 SQVTM, CDR2 ANQGSEA. Trimming shortened V by 7 bases and J by 7 bases, and 11 bases separated the two germline ends. The CDR3 has 11 amino acids. The CDR3 region is CSADRRNEQFF. The CDR3 region has the DNA TGCAGCGCCGACAGGCGGAATGAGCAGTTCTTC.

This clonotype was seen a few times. This chain connects TRBV6-6 to TRBJ1-1; D ambiguous. CDR1 MNHNY and CDR2 SVGAGI come from the germline V gene (reference sequence). V was trimmed by 7 bases and J by 3 bases, leaving 15 bases between them. The CDR3 is 14 amino acids. CDR3 residues: CASKEWGSDTEAFF. CDR3 in DNA: TGTGCCAGCAAAGAATGGGGTTCGGACACTGAAGCTTTCTTT.

The genes are TRBV12-3 or TRBV12-4 and TRBJ1-5; D remains unclear. The V end lost 3 bases, the J end lost 1 base, and 4 bases lay between the germline ends. The CDR3 has 13 amino acids. DNA of the CDR3: TGTGCCAGCAGTTTCACGAGCAATCAGCCCCAGCATTTT. Translating gives CASSFTSNQPQHF.

The V and J genes are TRBV24-1 and TRBJ2-1, with no clear D. Trimming took 4 bases from V and 4 from J, leaving 7 bases between them. From germline, CDR1 is KGHDR and CDR2 SFDVKD. This CDR3 region has 13 residues. The CDR3 loop is CATSEAEYNEQFF. CDR3 bases: TGTGCCACCAGTGAGGCGGAATACAATGAGCAGTTCTTC.

The sample holds many counts of this clonotype. The rearrangement links TRBV7-9 to TRBJ2-1; the D gene is possibly TRBD1 (6 bases). Germline V gene lookup returns CDR1 SEHNR and CDR2 FQNEAQ (reference sequence). This CDR3 has 17 amino acids. V was clipped by 1 base and J by 3 bases, with 16 bases between them. CDR3 bases: TGTGCCAGCAGCTTAGACCCAGGGGTCTCATTCTACAATGAGCAGTTCTTC. It encodes CASSLDPGVSFYNEQFF.

The V call is TRBV4-1, the J call TRBJ1-1; TRBD1 aligns across 8 bases. Germline CDR1 MGHRA, CDR2 YSYEKL. V lost 0 bases to trimming and J lost 13 bases; unmatched junction nucleotides: 7. CDR3 length equals 13 residues. The CDR3 bases are TGCGCCAGCAGCCAAGAAGGTGGACAGGGCGGTTTCTTT. Protein sequence: CASSQEGGQGGFF.

This sequence joins TRBV27 and TRBJ2-6, with TRBD1 as a possible D gene (5 bases). CDR1 and CDR2 from the germline V gene are MNHEY and SMNVEV (reference sequence). The CDR3 runs to 16 residues. V was pared by 6 bases and J by 2 bases, with 14 bases between. The CDR3 region has the DNA TGTGCCAGCAGCTCCTTTCAGGGCACTGGGGCCAACGTCCTGACTTTC. Its translation is CASSSFQGTGANVLTF.